The clone carrying this T cell receptor beta chain was seen just once. It was with a sample-barcoded 5' primer and a J-beta primer mix that a second PCR of roughly 7 to 12 cycles was run. TCRdb re-analysed the 5' RACE reads in MiXCR, keeping a single row per CDR3 protein. The table has over 600,000 distinct CDR3 sequences, roughly 20% seen once. The data were obtained in a study of blood T cells in healthy people across ages. With 1 base clipped from V and 5 bases from J, the junction kept 8 bases outside the gene matches. The CDR3 is made up of 16 amino acids. CDR1 and CDR2 (germline): LNHDA, SQIVND (reference sequence).

This TCR came from a man in his sixties or seventies in good health. The J gene is TRBJ1-5, the V gene TRBV19; 7 bases map to TRBD1. Sequenced input: blood. This CDR3 is CASSIGRDRPYQPQHF. The CDR3 bases are TGTGCCAGTAGTATAGGCCGGGACAGACCCTATCAGCCCCAGCATTTT.